Detailed here is one TCR beta chain. The CDR3 runs to 15 residues. V was shortened by 8 bases and J by 0 bases, with 14 bases between the two germline ends. The germline CDR1 and CDR2 sequences are KGHSH and LQKENI. The record originates from a study of blood T cell repertoires in COVID-19. On the study more broadly: The study drew acute and convalescent COVID-19 samples from the United States, Italy and Spain. T cells, B-cell-depleted T cells, or PBMCs supplied cDNA or gDNA.

Per the original data handling: It was from reference gene primer amplification that nucleated cell counts were estimated. Sequencing was performed with immunoSEQ multiplex PCR; in TCRdb, only in-frame clones are kept and a portion is missing. D and trimming come from the DNA, and the V and J calls and clone size come from that table. Among about 330,000 clones, 80% to 90% were seen once, and the ten largest hold around 5%. Cohort 3 donors counted as recovered after two negative PCRs, clearance, or resolved symptoms. This receptor was taken from a young man who had recovered from COVID-19. J is TRBJ2-4 and V is TRBV18; no clear D gene. Material: PBMCs or T cells enriched from blood (not recorded which). The CDR3 is CASGTQQLAKNIQYF. In nucleotides, the CDR3 is TGTGCCAGCGGCACCCAACAGCTAGCCAAAAACATTCAGTACTTC.